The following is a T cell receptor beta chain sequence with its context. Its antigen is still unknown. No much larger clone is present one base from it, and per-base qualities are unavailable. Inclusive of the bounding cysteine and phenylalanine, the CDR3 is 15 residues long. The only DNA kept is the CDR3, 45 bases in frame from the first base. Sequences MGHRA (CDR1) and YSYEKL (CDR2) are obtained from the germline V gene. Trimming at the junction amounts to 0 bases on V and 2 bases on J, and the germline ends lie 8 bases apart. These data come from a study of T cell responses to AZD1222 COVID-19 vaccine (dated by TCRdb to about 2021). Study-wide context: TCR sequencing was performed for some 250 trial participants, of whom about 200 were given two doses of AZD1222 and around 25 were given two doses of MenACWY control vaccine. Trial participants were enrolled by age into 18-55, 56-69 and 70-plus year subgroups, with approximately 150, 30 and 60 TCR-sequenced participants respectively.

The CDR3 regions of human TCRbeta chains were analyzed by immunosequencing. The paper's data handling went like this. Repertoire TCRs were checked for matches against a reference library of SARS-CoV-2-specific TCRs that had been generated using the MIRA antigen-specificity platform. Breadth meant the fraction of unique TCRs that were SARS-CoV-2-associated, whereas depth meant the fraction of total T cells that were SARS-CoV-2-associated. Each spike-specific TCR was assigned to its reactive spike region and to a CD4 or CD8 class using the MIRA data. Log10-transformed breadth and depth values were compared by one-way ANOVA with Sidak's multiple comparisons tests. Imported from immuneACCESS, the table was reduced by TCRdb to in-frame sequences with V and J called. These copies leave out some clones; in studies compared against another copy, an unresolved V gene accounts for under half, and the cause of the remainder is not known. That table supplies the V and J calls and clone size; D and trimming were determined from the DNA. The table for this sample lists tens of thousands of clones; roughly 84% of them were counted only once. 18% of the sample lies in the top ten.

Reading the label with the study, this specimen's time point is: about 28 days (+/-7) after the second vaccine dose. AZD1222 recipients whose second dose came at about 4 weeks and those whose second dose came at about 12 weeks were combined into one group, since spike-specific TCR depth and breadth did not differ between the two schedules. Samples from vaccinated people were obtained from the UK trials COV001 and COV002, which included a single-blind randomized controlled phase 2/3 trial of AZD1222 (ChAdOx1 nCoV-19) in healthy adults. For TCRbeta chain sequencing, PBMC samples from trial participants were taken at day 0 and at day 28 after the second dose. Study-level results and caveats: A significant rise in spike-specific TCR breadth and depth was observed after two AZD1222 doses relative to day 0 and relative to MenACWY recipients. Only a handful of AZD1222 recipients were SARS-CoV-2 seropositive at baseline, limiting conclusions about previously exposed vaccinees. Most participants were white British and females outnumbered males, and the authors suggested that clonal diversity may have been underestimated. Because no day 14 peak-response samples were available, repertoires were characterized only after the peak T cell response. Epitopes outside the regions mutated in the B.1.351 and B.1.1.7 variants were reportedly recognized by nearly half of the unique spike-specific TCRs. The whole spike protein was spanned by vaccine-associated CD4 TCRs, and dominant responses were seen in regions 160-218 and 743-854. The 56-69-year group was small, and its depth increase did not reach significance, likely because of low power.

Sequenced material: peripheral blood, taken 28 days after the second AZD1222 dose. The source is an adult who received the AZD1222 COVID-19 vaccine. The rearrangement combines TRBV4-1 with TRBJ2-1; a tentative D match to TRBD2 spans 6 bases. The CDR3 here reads CASSQEGGAYNEQFF. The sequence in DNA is TGCGCCAGCAGCCAAGAGGGGGGAGCCTACAATGAGCAGTTCTTC.